This entry is about one T cell receptor beta chain. Its target is unknown. The trim removed 7 bases at V and 8 bases at J, leaving 8 bases unmatched. This CDR3 has 13 amino acids. CDR1 and CDR2 (germline): MNHEY, SVGAGI. This record comes from a study of T cell responses to AZD1222 COVID-19 vaccine. Assay: immunoSEQ multiplex PCR; the TCRdb copy retains only in-frame clones and omits some. The sample yields more than 100,000 clones, 93% seen once. Study observations and caveats: Most donors were white British, females outnumbered males, and clonal diversity was possibly underestimated. There were vaccine-associated CD4 TCRs across spike, dominant at 160-218 and 743-854.

The source of this sequence is an adult in good health. This chain links TRBV6-5 with TRBJ1-2, with 9 bases aligning to TRBD1. The sample here was peripheral blood, taken on day 0 of AZD1222 vaccination. For the CDR3, the DNA is TGTGCCAGCAAGGAGACAGGGGGTGACGGCTACACCTTC. This translates into CASKETGGDGYTF.